This T cell receptor (beta chain) is from a study of neurological immune-mediated disorders. Each sequencing run yielded over 160 million TCR-beta sequences from 15-18 subjects. One entry per CDR3 protein, called by TCRdb with MiXCR from the 5' RACE reads. The data contain about 33,000 distinct CDR3 sequences, approximately 1.5% of them seen just once; the ten biggest clones take up around 9%. This clonotype was found many times. The CDR3 loop spans 14 amino acids. V lost 2 bases, J lost 7 bases, and 15 bases lay in between. Sequenced: PBMCs. This TCR derives from a woman under 40 with multiple sclerosis. This rearrangement joins TRBV12-3 or TRBV12-4 to TRBJ2-7; unclear D gene. CDR3 DNA: TGTGCCAGCAGTTTATCCGCCCGGCCGAGAGAGCAGTACTTC. It specifies CASSLSARPREQYF.